These T cell receptor beta chains were read from a single sample in a study of CD8 T cells in ankylosing spondylitis. MiXCR, applied by TCRdb to the 5' RACE reads, yields one record per CDR3 protein. This table holds 150,000 to 200,000 distinct CDR3 sequences, roughly 13% found once. Input material: blood, either unsorted or a sorted T cell fraction (not recorded which). The receptors were gathered from a male donor with ankylosing spondylitis or in good health (not recorded which). Each CDR3 is given with its conserved first and last residue. D genes are given only for firm matches. The size field is filled for only some rows; it gives once, few, many or a size class.

TRBJ2-1,NA,few,TRBV5-1,TGCGCCAGCACTCCGGGTCTCCGCTTCTACAATGAGCAGTTCTTC,CASTPGLRFYNEQFF
TRBJ1-1,NA,few,TRBV20-1,TGCAGTATAATGGAGGGGGACACTGAAGCTTTCTTT,CSIMEGDTEAFF
TRBJ1-2,NA,few,TRBV4-1,TGCGCCAGCAGCTCTGACACCTATGGCTACACCTTC,CASSSDTYGYTF
TRBJ1-1,NA,many,TRBV12-3/TRBV12-4,TGTGCCAGCAGTTTGGGGGGTGACACTGAAGCTTTCTTT,CASSLGGDTEAFF
TRBJ2-1,NA,few,TRBV24-1,TGTGCCACCAGTGCCGGGAGTCTCAATGAGCAGTTCTTC,CATSAGSLNEQFF
TRBJ2-3,TRBD2,few,TRBV20-1,TGCAGTGCCCCAAGAGCGGGGGGCAGCACAGATACGCAGTATTTT,CSAPRAGGSTDTQYF
TRBJ2-1,NA,few,TRBV20-1,TGCAGTGCACACGGGTGGGCCGGGACTTACAATGAGCAGTTCTTC,CSAHGWAGTYNEQFF
TRBJ1-1,NA,few,TRBV3-1,TGTGCCAGCAGCCCGGGACACGAGAACACTGAAGCTTTCTTT,CASSPGHENTEAFF
TRBJ1-1,NA,few,TRBV4-1,TGCGCCAGCAGCCTGGCAGAGAACACTGAAGCTTTCTTT,CASSLAENTEAFF
TRBJ1-1,NA,many,TRBV2,TGTGCCAGCAGTGACCCTTGGACGGCTGGGGACACTGAAGCTTTCTTT,CASSDPWTAGDTEAFF
TRBJ2-1,NA,NA,TRBV20-1,TGCAGTGCCCCGGGCAAGGGTAATGAGCAGTTCTTC,CSAPGKGNEQFF
TRBJ1-1,NA,NA,TRBV27,TGTGCCAGCAGTTATACCCCAATGAACACTGAAGCTTTCTTT,CASSYTPMNTEAFF
TRBJ2-5,NA,NA,TRBV13,TGTGCCAGCAGCTTAGCCCAAGGAGGGGAGACCCAGTACTTC,CASSLAQGGETQYF
TRBJ1-2,NA,few,TRBV27,TGTGCCAGCAGTTTAAGACAGAGGGGGGCTAACTATGGCTACACCTTC,CASSLRQRGANYGYTF
TRBJ2-5,NA,NA,TRBV4-1,TGCGCCAGCAGCCAAGATGAAGGGGGCCAAGAGACCCAGTACTTC,CASSQDEGGQETQYF
TRBJ1-1,NA,many,TRBV5-1,TGCGCCAGCACCCCGGGGGGGATATTGACTGAAGCTTTCTTT,CASTPGGILTEAFF
TRBJ2-1,TRBD1,many,TRBV29-1,TGCAGCGCTGAGGTCGGGACAGGAACCTACAATGAGCAGTTCTTC,CSAEVGTGTYNEQFF
TRBJ2-4,TRBD1,NA,TRBV7-9,TGTGCCAGCAGCTCCGTTCCCGGGACAGAGGTTGGGGACATTCAGTACTTC,CASSSVPGTEVGDIQYF
TRBJ1-2,NA,many,TRBV27,TGTGCCAGCAGTCCCCTAGGGGGGCTCTATGGCTACACCTTC,CASSPLGGLYGYTF
TRBJ1-1,NA,NA,TRBV6-6,TGTGCCAGCAGTTACCGGGGGCCTGAAGCTTTCTTT,CASSYRGPEAFF
TRBJ1-2,NA,many,TRBV4-1,TGCGCCAGCAGCCAAGATAGGGGAAACTATGGCTACACCTTC,CASSQDRGNYGYTF
TRBJ2-4,NA,NA,TRBV3-1,TGTGCCAGCAGCCAACTGGTTAACGCGGCTCAAAACATTCAGTACTTC,CASSQLVNAAQNIQYF
TRBJ1-1,TRBD1,few,TRBV29-1,TGCAGCGTTAGGGACGGGACAGGCCACACAGAAGCTTTCTTT,CSVRDGTGHTEAFF
TRBJ2-1,NA,few,TRBV9,TGTGCCAGCAGCGTAGACAGGAGGCACGATGAGCAGTTCTTC,CASSVDRRHDEQFF
TRBJ2-7,NA,NA,TRBV20-1,TGCAGTGCTAGAGATCTTGCACAGGCCTACGAGCAGTACTTC,CSARDLAQAYEQYF
TRBJ2-1,TRBD2,medium-sized,TRBV30,TGTGCCTGGAGTGTGATGGCGGGAGAGATCCATGAGCAGTTCTTC,CAWSVMAGEIHEQFF
TRBJ2-1,TRBD2,NA,TRBV9,TGTGCCAGCAGCGTAAGCCTAGCGGGATACGATGAGCAGTTCTTC,CASSVSLAGYDEQFF
TRBJ2-1,TRBD1,once,TRBV28,TGTGCCAGCAGTTTATACAGGGGGAGCTACAATGAGCAGTTCTTC,CASSLYRGSYNEQFF
TRBJ2-5,NA,many,TRBV5-1,TGCGCCAGCAGCTTCACGGACGGTAACCAAGAGACCCAGTACTTC,CASSFTDGNQETQYF
TRBJ2-4,TRBD2,few,TRBV30,TGTGCCTGGAGGCCCGGGACTAGCGGGAGCCCCGGAGAAAACATTCAGTACTTC,CAWRPGTSGSPGENIQYF
TRBJ2-7,NA,few,TRBV5-6,TGTGCCAGCAGCTATACACTCTACGAGCAGTACTTC,CASSYTLYEQYF
TRBJ2-4,NA,few,TRBV28,TGTGCCAGTCGCTCGGGGGAGCTAGCCAAAAACATTCAGTACTTC,CASRSGELAKNIQYF
TRBJ1-1,NA,NA,TRBV20-1,TGCAGTGCTAGGGTAGGGGAAGGCACTGAAGCTTTCTTT,CSARVGEGTEAFF
TRBJ1-1,TRBD1,many,TRBV5-1,TGCGCCAGCAGCTTGGTGGCAGGGGGTGAAGCTTTCTTT,CASSLVAGGEAFF
TRBJ2-3,NA,NA,TRBV27,TGTGCCAGCAGTTTATCTTCCGGGCTGACGCAGTATTTT,CASSLSSGLTQYF
TRBJ2-7,NA,NA,TRBV6-6,TGTGCCAGCAGTTACTCGCCGAGGGGAGCGTACGAGCAGTACTTC,CASSYSPRGAYEQYF
TRBJ2-7,TRBD1,few,TRBV13,TGTGCCAGCAGCTTTGGACAGGTCGACGAGCAGTACTTC,CASSFGQVDEQYF
TRBJ2-5,TRBD2,NA,TRBV5-6,TGTGCCAGCAGCATGGGACTAGCGGGAGAAGAGACCCAGTACTTC,CASSMGLAGEETQYF
TRBJ2-5,NA,many,TRBV12-3/TRBV12-4,TGTGCCAGCACTCCGGGGCAGGTTCAGCACTTC,CASTPGQVQHF
TRBJ2-5,TRBD1,few,TRBV5-4,TGTGCCAGCAGCTTGGGACAGGGGGCATGGGAGACCCAGTACTTC,CASSLGQGAWETQYF
TRBJ2-3,NA,NA,TRBV7-9,TGTGCCAGCAGCCTCCCCTCTCGGCAGACTCTCACAGATACGCAGTATTTT,CASSLPSRQTLTDTQYF
TRBJ2-1,NA,NA,TRBV12-5,TGTGCTAGTGGTTTGGACAGCTTTGACAATGAGCAGTTCTTC,CASGLDSFDNEQFF
TRBJ1-2,NA,NA,TRBV4-1,TGCGCCAGCAGAGGAAACAGCCTATTCACCTTC,CASRGNSLFTF
TRBJ2-3,NA,once,TRBV2,TGTGCCAGCAGGGGAATATCGGACAGAGGCACAGATACGCAGTATTTT,CASRGISDRGTDTQYF
TRBJ2-7,TRBD2,NA,TRBV27,TGTGCCAGCAGTTTACGCGGGACTAGCAGTACCTACGAGCAGTACTTC,CASSLRGTSSTYEQYF
TRBJ1-1,NA,NA,TRBV9,TGTGCCAGCAGCGTGGGGGTGGTCACTGAAGCTTTCTTT,CASSVGVVTEAFF
TRBJ2-5,NA,many,TRBV3-1,TGTGCCAGCAGCTCGACCGGGACTCAAGGGACCCAGTACTTC,CASSSTGTQGTQYF
TRBJ1-2,TRBD1,NA,TRBV12-3/TRBV12-4,TGTGCCAGCAGTACAGGGGGCTTGAGCTACACCTTC,CASSTGGLSYTF
TRBJ1-1,NA,NA,TRBV4-2,TGTGCCAGCACCTGGGAGGGAACTGAAGCTTTCTTT,CASTWEGTEAFF
TRBJ2-1,TRBD2,NA,TRBV27,TGTGCCAGCAGTTTATCGGCTAGCGGGAGCCCCATCTCCTACAATGAGCAGTTCTTC,CASSLSASGSPISYNEQFF
TRBJ1-1,NA,NA,TRBV24-1,TGTGCCACCAGTGATTTGATTGCGGGAAAGGGGGACACTGAAGCTTTCTTT,CATSDLIAGKGDTEAFF
TRBJ1-1,NA,NA,TRBV7-9,TGTGCCAGCAGCTTAACGAACACTGAAGCTTTCTTT,CASSLTNTEAFF
TRBJ2-1,TRBD2,few,TRBV27,TGTGCCAGCAGTTTGCAACTAGCGGTCCCCTACAATGAGCAGTTCTTC,CASSLQLAVPYNEQFF
TRBJ2-1,NA,NA,TRBV20-1,TGCAGTGCTAGGGGACAACGCAATGAGCAGTTCTTC,CSARGQRNEQFF
TRBJ1-1,TRBD1,NA,TRBV4-1,TGCGCCAGCAGATCTCCGGGACAGTCCTCTGACACTGAAGCTTTCTTT,CASRSPGQSSDTEAFF
TRBJ1-1,NA,many,TRBV6-5,TGTGCCAGCAGTTACACTGGGACTGAAGCTTTCTTT,CASSYTGTEAFF
TRBJ2-5,NA,few,TRBV30,TGTGCCTGGAGTGAGTACGGGGTGGAGACCCAGTACTTC,CAWSEYGVETQYF
TRBJ2-7,TRBD1,many,TRBV29-1,TGCAGCGTTGTAGGGGGACAGGGCACCTACGAGCAGTACTTC,CSVVGGQGTYEQYF
TRBJ2-2,NA,few,TRBV19,TGTTTTTGGCGAACCGCACGGACCGGGGAGCTGTTTTTT,CFWRTARTGELFF